The 25 T cell receptor beta chains in this list originate from one sample, sequenced in a study of T-cell reconstitution after alpha-beta-depleted transplantation in children. For TCRbeta, the library was prepared with unique molecular identifiers. TCRdb reprocessed the PCR reads via MiXCR and lists one record per CDR3 protein. The sample holds around 380,000 distinct CDR3 sequences, approximately 11% seen once. The sample in question was PBMCs from the stem cell graft donor, obtained from the stem cell graft. The receptors derive from a human donor who donated a stem cell graft to a child with acute myeloid leukemia.

The rearrangement uses TRBV5-5 and TRBJ1-3, with D hard to call. Germline assignment: CDR1 SGHKS and CDR2 YYEKEE (reference sequence). Trimming pared 0 bases from V and 0 bases from J, leaving 10 bases between. The CDR3 is made up of 16 amino acids. Here the CDR3 reads CASSLEARLSGNTIYF. CDR3 bases: TGTGCCAGCAGCTTGGAGGCACGACTCTCTGGAAACACCATATATTTT.

This chain links TRBV4-3 with TRBJ2-2; TRBD2 aligns across 7 bases. In germline, CDR1 is LGHNA, CDR2 YSLEER. The CDR3 has 17 amino acids. Trimming took 0 bases from V and 4 from J; bases not matched to a gene: 8. Here the CDR3 reads CASSQDSAGVGTGELFF. The CDR3 nucleotides read TGCGCCAGCAGCCAAGATAGCGCGGGAGTTGGCACCGGGGAGCTGTTTTTT.

V usage is TRBV20-1 and J usage is TRBJ2-7; no clear D. Between the trimmed V and J ends, which lost 4 bases and 3 bases, there was a span of 13 bases. The CDR3 runs 13 residues. Germline assignment: CDR1 DFQATT and CDR2 SNEGSKA (reference sequence). The CDR3 sequence is CSATTPSVYEQYF. The CDR3 DNA reads TGCAGTGCTACCACCCCGAGCGTCTACGAGCAGTACTTC.

This clonotype was counted a few times. The chain joins TRBV9 to TRBJ2-1, with TRBD2 matching over 7 bases. This CDR3 is built from 12 residues. Per germline, CDR1 SGDLS and CDR2 YYNGEE. The junction had 11 bases not matched to a gene; V was cut back by 5 bases and J by 15 bases. CDR3: CASSASGTGPFF. CDR3 bases: TGTGCCAGCAGTGCCAGCGGGACCGGGCCGTTCTTC.

The chain has TRBV20-1 and TRBJ2-1; D remains unclear. Germline CDR1 DFQATT, CDR2 SNEGSKA (reference sequence). CDR3 length: 13 amino acids. Trimming pared 6 bases from V and 4 bases from J, leaving 13 bases between. The CDR3 DNA reads as TGCAGTGCAACGTTCGGGCCTTACAATGAGCAGTTCTTC. Residues: CSATFGPYNEQFF.

There are a few counts of this clonotype. The chain has TRBV10-3 and TRBJ1-1; D perhaps matches TRBD1 (5 bases). V was trimmed by 0 bases and J by 0 bases, leaving 11 bases between them. CDR1 and CDR2 from the germline V gene are ENHRY and SYGVKD. This CDR3 region has 16 residues. The CDR3 sequence is CAISESGGGLNTEAFF. The CDR3 nucleotides are TGTGCCATCAGTGAGTCGGGGGGAGGGCTGAACACTGAAGCTTTCTTT.

V usage is TRBV12-3 or TRBV12-4 and J usage is TRBJ2-3; D gene uncertain. The CDR3 is made up of 14 amino acids. Trimming removed 3 bases from V and 3 bases from J, with 10 bases in between. In nucleotides, the CDR3 is TGTGCCAGCAGTTTGGTCCAAAGGACAGATACGCAGTATTTT. Encoded protein: CASSLVQRTDTQYF.

This clonotype came up many times. The V and J genes are TRBV6-2 or TRBV6-3 and TRBJ1-1; no definite D call. Germline V CDR1 and CDR2: MNHEY, SVGEGT. The CDR3 contains 14 residues. The V end was cut by 0 bases, the J end by 3 bases, with 8 bases between. The CDR3 sequence is CASSYSIRDTEAFF. The CDR3 DNA reads as TGTGCCAGCAGTTACTCGATTCGGGACACTGAAGCTTTCTTT.

The chain recombines TRBV20-1 with TRBJ2-2; D might be TRBD1 (6 bases). The germline gives CDR1 DFQATT, CDR2 SNEGSKA (reference sequence). The length of the CDR3 is 12 residues. Trimming removed 6 bases at V and 6 bases at J, with 11 bases between. The CDR3: CSASYRAGELFF. CDR3 bases: TGCAGTGCGTCTTACAGGGCCGGGGAGCTGTTTTTT.

This clonotype was seen a handful of times. The chain uses TRBV5-4 and TRBJ2-3; 9 positions agree with TRBD1. After removal of 5 bases from V and 6 bases from J, the junction contained 7 bases not matched to a gene. Germline V gene lookup returns CDR1 SGHNT and CDR2 YYREEE (reference sequence). The CDR3 contains 14 residues. CDR3 in amino acids: CASSSQGASDTQYF. CDR3 in DNA: TGTGCCAGCAGTTCACAGGGGGCATCGGATACGCAGTATTTT.

This clonotype was counted only a few times. The chain recombines TRBV7-2 with TRBJ2-1, with no clear D. Trimming took off 2 bases at V and 10 bases at J, with 9 bases between the two ends. The germline CDR1 and CDR2 sequences are SGHTA and FQGNSA. CDR3 length: 12 amino acids. In nucleotides, the CDR3 is TGTGCCAGCAGCTTATTTAGGGCGGAGCAGTTCTTC. Translated, it gives CASSLFRAEQFF.

The gene calls are TRBV5-6 and TRBJ2-5, with D uncertain. Trimming removed 2 bases from V and 2 bases from J, with 10 bases in between. CDR3 length equals 14 residues. CDR1 is SGHDT and CDR2 is YYEEEE in the germline V gene. The CDR3 nucleotides read TGTGCCAGCAGCTTCCGACACATGCAAGAGACCCAGTACTTC. It is translated as CASSFRHMQETQYF.

The chain employs TRBV27 and TRBJ2-2; D is perhaps TRBD2 (5 bases). The CDR3 has 15 residues. The germline V gene has CDR1 MNHEY and CDR2 SMNVEV (reference sequence). V dropped 6 bases and J dropped 5 bases, with 16 bases sitting between them. Written as DNA, the CDR3 is TGTGCCAGCAGAGTGGACCGGGGATTTACCGGGGAGCTGTTTTTT. The encoded protein is CASRVDRGFTGELFF.

The genes are TRBV29-1 and TRBJ2-5, with no clear D. The CDR3 contains 13 residues. Trimming took off 1 base at V and 5 bases at J, with 11 bases between the two ends. The germline V gene encodes CDR1 SQVTM and CDR2 ANQGSEA. CDR3 DNA sequence: TGCAGCGTTGAAGCGGCGCTCGGCGAGACCCAGTACTTC. Translation: CSVEAALGETQYF.

The chain joins TRBV6-5 to TRBJ2-7, with 9 bases lining up with TRBD2. Per the germline V gene, CDR1 is MNHEY and CDR2 is SVGAGI. This CDR3 has 15 residues. V trimming: 5 bases; J trimming: 5 bases; junction bases outside the gene matches: 10. The CDR3 spells CASSNPSGNWHEQYF. In DNA form, the CDR3 reads TGTGCCAGCAGTAACCCTAGCGGGAACTGGCACGAGCAGTACTTC.

This clonotype showed up many times. The chain carries TRBV7-2 and TRBJ1-5; D might be TRBD1 (5 bases). V lost 2 bases, J lost 1 base, and 9 bases lay in between. The length of the CDR3 is 15 residues. Germline CDR1 reads SGHTA; CDR2 reads FQGNSA. CDR3 in DNA: TGTGCCAGCAGCTTATTCCAGGGAAGCAATCAGCCCCAGCATTTT. This translates into CASSLFQGSNQPQHF.

A few counts support this clonotype. The chain couples TRBV5-5 to TRBJ1-1; no definite D call. Trimming left V 3 bases short and J 0 bases short, with 6 bases between. Germline V gene sequence: CDR1 SGHKS, CDR2 YYEKEE (reference sequence). The CDR3 has 13 amino acids. CDR3 sequence (DNA): TGTGCCAGCAGCTGGCACATGAACACTGAAGCTTTCTTT. Protein product: CASSWHMNTEAFF. Looking up the rest from reference TRBV5-5 and TRBJ1-1 gives the full variable domain: DAGVTQSPTHLIKTRGQQVTLRCSPISGHKSVSWYQQVLGQGPQFIFQYYEKEERGRGNFPDRFSARQFPNYSSELNVNALLLGDSALYLCASSWHMNTEAFFGQGTRLTVV.

This clonotype has just a few counts. The V gene is TRBV11-2, the J gene TRBJ2-7; 8 nucleotides align to TRBD2. The CDR3 is 15 amino acids. The V gene end was trimmed by 3 bases and the J gene end by 1 base; junction bases not matched to a gene: 5. The germline V gene has CDR1 SGHAT and CDR2 FQNNGV. The CDR3: CASSFLAGTSYEQYV. In DNA, the CDR3 is TGTGCCAGCAGCTTTTTAGCGGGGACGTCCTACGAGCAGTACGTC.

This clonotype was observed a handful of times. At one boundary the junction diverges from the germline segment, which might be a read error. V and J are TRBV20-1 and TRBJ2-2; 7 nucleotides line up with TRBD2. Germline V gives CDR1 DFQATT, CDR2 SNEGSKA (reference sequence). The CDR3 is 16 amino acids. The CDR3 is CCARVRRRERAGELFF. CDR3 nucleotide sequence: TGCTGTGCTAGAGTTCGCCGGCGGGAGAGGGCCGGGGAGCTGTTTTTT.

This clonotype was observed a few times. The rearrangement joins TRBV6-1 to TRBJ2-7, with D hard to call. Germline V gives CDR1 MNHNS, CDR2 SASEGT. This CDR3 has 11 residues. Trimming removed 8 bases at V and 3 bases at J, with 8 bases between. CDR3 nucleotide sequence: TGTGCCAGCCTGAAAAGCTACGAGCAGTACTTC. Translated, it gives CASLKSYEQYF.

This clonotype came up many times. This chain links TRBV10-1 with TRBJ2-3, with D maybe TRBD2 (5 bases). Germline values: CDR1 WNHNN, CDR2 SYGVQD (reference sequence). The CDR3 runs to 13 residues. V lost 3 bases, J lost 6 bases, and 10 bases lay in between. CDR3 sequence: CASSDGEMDTQYF. The CDR3 DNA reads as TGCGCCAGCAGTGACGGGGAAATGGATACGCAGTATTTT.

This chain links TRBV3-1 with TRBJ2-1; 13 bases fit TRBD2. The CDR3 is 15 amino acids. Germline loops: CDR1 LGHDT, CDR2 YNNKEL (reference sequence). V shed 7 bases and J 7 bases; nucleotides not matched to a gene: 7. The chain's CDR3 is CASKETSGGWNEQFF. CDR3 nucleotide sequence: TGTGCCAGCAAGGAGACTAGCGGGGGGTGGAATGAGCAGTTCTTC.

There are a few counts of this clonotype. This chain links TRBV7-2 with TRBJ2-3; maybe TRBD1 (5 bases). Trimming removed 0 bases from V and 2 bases from J, with 9 bases in between. CDR3 length: 15 residues. CDR1 and CDR2 from the germline V gene are SGHTA and FQGNSA. The CDR3: CASSLANRPTDTQYF. The CDR3 nucleotides are TGTGCCAGCAGCTTAGCCAACAGGCCCACAGATACGCAGTATTTT.

This clonotype was seen a handful of times. The chain links TRBV6-5 to TRBJ2-2; a possible D gene is TRBD2 (6 bases). From germline, CDR1 is MNHEY and CDR2 SVGAGI. V lost 1 base to trimming and J lost 1 base, with 10 bases between them. The CDR3 contains 16 residues. CDR3 residues: CASSYLGLQNTGELFF. In DNA, the CDR3 is TGTGCCAGCAGTTACTTGGGACTCCAGAACACCGGGGAGCTGTTTTTT.

The gene calls are TRBV5-6 and TRBJ2-7, with TRBD2 matching over 8 bases. The CDR3 has 15 amino acids. The germline V gene encodes CDR1 SGHDT and CDR2 YYEEEE. J was trimmed by 4 bases and V by 4 bases; bases with no gene match: 10. CDR3 in DNA: TGTGCCAGCAGCCCGTACGGGGGGGGCCTTTACGAGCAGTACGTC. Protein: CASSPYGGGLYEQYV.